Below are 30 T cell receptor beta chains sequenced from a single sample in a study of STAT3 mutations in large granular lymphocyte leukemia. Some clones are missing from TCRdb's copy, which holds only in-frame ones; the method was immunoSEQ multiplex PCR. The data hold roughly 30,000 clones, with roughly 80% observed a single time. Whole-study findings and limits: Every T-cell large granular lymphocyte leukemia patient had at least one immunodominant TCR beta clonotype.

These TCRs are of unknown antigen specificity. Sequences were obtained from peripheral blood mononuclear cells. Receptors originate from a woman in her forties or fifties with T-cell large granular lymphocyte leukemia. Some clones in this sample may be carry-over from other donors' samples.

This clone appeared a few times. The chain carries TRBV27 and TRBJ2-1, with D possibly TRBD2 on 6 matching bases. Trimming removed 4 bases from V and 0 bases from J, with 19 bases in between. Germline assignment: CDR1 MNHEY and CDR2 SMNVEV (reference sequence). The CDR3 is 18 residues long. In DNA, the CDR3 is TGTGCCAGCAGTTATAAAGGGAGGAGGACGGGCTCCTACAATGAGCAGTTCTTC. Residues: CASSYKGRRTGSYNEQFF.

V is TRBV7-9 and J is TRBJ1-4; a weak D match, TRBD1 (5 bases). Per germline, CDR1 SEHNR and CDR2 FQNEAQ (reference sequence). The CDR3 extends over 14 amino acids. The V gene lost 7 bases and the J gene lost 8 bases, with 17 bases spanning the gap. CDR3 loop: CASTTAGSGEKLFF. The DNA of the CDR3 is TGTGCCAGCACCACAGCAGGGAGCGGAGAAAAACTGTTTTTT.

The rearrangement uses TRBV13 and TRBJ2-1; 7 nucleotides agree with TRBD1. Per germline, CDR1 PRHDT and CDR2 FYEKMQ (reference sequence). The CDR3 has 17 residues. V lost 5 bases to trimming and J lost 7 bases; unmatched junction nucleotides: 17. CDR3 nucleotides: TGTGCCAGCAGCCCAGAGGCAGGTGGGACAGTAGTAAATGAGCAGTTCTTC. Encoded protein: CASSPEAGGTVVNEQFF.

The V gene is TRBV19, the J gene TRBJ1-1; TRBD1 matches 9 bases. The V segment lost 5 bases and the J segment 5 bases; nucleotides outside the gene matches: 6. The CDR3 is 14 amino acids. Germline CDR1 is LNHDA and CDR2 is SQIVND (reference sequence). The DNA for the CDR3 is TGTGCCAGTAGTCGGGGGACAGGGTGGACTGAAGCTTTCTTT. This encodes CASSRGTGWTEAFF.

This clone is medium-sized by share. The chain carries TRBV29-1 and TRBJ2-7; D is unresolved. Trimming stripped 4 bases from V and 2 bases from J, with 6 bases between. The CDR3 runs to 11 residues. The germline CDR1 and CDR2 sequences are SQVTM and ANQGSEA. The DNA for the CDR3 is TGCAGCGTTGCCCACACCTACGAGCAGTACTTC. As protein: CSVAHTYEQYF.

The CDR3 here is CASSLGGGLHNEQFF. In DNA, the CDR3 is TGTGCCAGCAGCTTAGGGGGGGGACTCCACAATGAGCAGTTCTTC. The V gene is TRBV7-2, the J gene TRBJ2-1; 7 bases are a match to TRBD2. Germline CDR1 is SGHTA and CDR2 is FQGNSA. V trimming: 1 base; J trimming: 5 bases; junction bases outside the gene matches: 5. The CDR3 is 15 residues long.

The chain employs TRBV4-3 and TRBJ1-2; the D is unclear. Germline CDR1 and CDR2: LGHNA and YSLEER. This CDR3 comprises 15 residues. Deletions cut 3 bases from V and 7 bases from J, with 18 bases between. CDR3 nucleotide sequence: TGCGCCAGCAGCCAGGAATGGACCTCTACATCTGGCTACACCTTC. Translated: CASSQEWTSTSGYTF.

DNA of the CDR3: TGTGCCAGCAGCTCATTCCCCCGGGGGGTCCAAGAGACCCAGTACTTC. Its protein product is CASSSFPRGVQETQYF. The chain employs TRBV7-2 and TRBJ2-5, with 7 bases matching TRBD2. With V trimmed by 4 bases and J by 1 base, 9 bases remained unmatched. CDR3 length: 16 residues. Germline V gene data show CDR1 as SGHTA and CDR2 as FQGNSA.

This chain connects TRBV18 to TRBJ2-1, with TRBD2 matching 10 bases. The trim removed 6 bases at V and 5 bases at J, leaving 4 bases unmatched. CDR3 length: 14 amino acids. Germline-derived CDR1 and CDR2 are KGHSH and LQKENI. The CDR3 DNA is TGTGCCAGCTCTCCAGGACTAGCGGACAATGAGCAGTTCTTC. The encoded protein is CASSPGLADNEQFF.

The genes are TRBV11-3 and TRBJ2-7, with D perhaps being TRBD1 or TRBD2 (5 bases each). V lost 5 bases and J 5 bases, leaving 13 bases between the germline ends. Germline values: CDR1 SGHNT, CDR2 YENEEA. This CDR3 is built from 13 residues. The CDR3 DNA sequence: TGTGCCAGCAGCACTACCCGGGGCCACGAGCAGTACTTC. Encoded protein: CASSTTRGHEQYF.

V is TRBV6-6 and J is TRBJ1-5, with 9 bases identical to TRBD1. The germline CDR1 and CDR2 sequences are MNHNY and SVGAGI (reference sequence). CDR3 size: 15 residues. Unmatched junction bases numbered 8, after V lost 5 bases and J lost 6 bases. The CDR3 loop is CASSALQGAVQPQHF. CDR3 coding DNA: TGTGCCAGCAGTGCACTACAGGGGGCCGTTCAGCCCCAGCATTTT.

V gene TRBV25-1 combines with J gene TRBJ2-5; possible D gene TRBD2, 6 bases. Per the germline V gene, CDR1 is MGHDK and CDR2 is SYGVNS. The CDR3 consists of 13 residues. V was cut by 1 base and J by 4 bases, with 7 bases left in between. The CDR3 loop is CASSEFGGETQYF. CDR3 nucleotide sequence: TGTGCCAGCAGTGAATTCGGGGGAGAGACCCAGTACTTC.

The genes are TRBV7-3 and TRBJ1-1; D not resolved. From germline, CDR1 is SGHTA and CDR2 FQGTGA. The CDR3 is 14 residues long. V dropped 0 bases and J dropped 5 bases, with 10 bases sitting between them. For the CDR3, the DNA is TGTGCCAGCAGCTTAACACCTCGGGGAACTGAAGCTTTCTTT. Its translation is CASSLTPRGTEAFF.

This clone was recorded a few times. The chain employs TRBV6-5 and TRBJ1-1; D gene uncertain. The ends were cut back, 0 bases at V and 1 base at J, with 9 bases in the middle. The CDR3 is 15 amino acids. Germline values: CDR1 MNHEY, CDR2 SVGAGI. CDR3 coding DNA: TGTGCCAGCAGTTACTCGAGTCTGGCGAACACTGAAGCTTTCTTT. This codes for CASSYSSLANTEAFF.

This clone was seen more than once but under ten times. This chain connects TRBV28 to TRBJ1-5; unclear D gene. Germline CDR1 and CDR2: MDHEN and SYDVKM. This CDR3 comprises 13 residues. V lost 6 bases to trimming and J lost 1 base, with 7 bases between them. In DNA form, the CDR3 reads TGTGCCAGCAGGGTAATCAGCAATCAGCCCCAGCATTTT. Amino acids: CASRVISNQPQHF.

This clone was counted between two and nine times. This chain uses TRBV29-1 with TRBJ1-2; D possibly corresponds to TRBD1 (6 bases). This CDR3 has 11 residues. Trimming took off 6 bases at V and 7 bases at J, with 12 bases between the two ends. CDR1 and CDR2 (germline): SQVTM, ANQGSEA. The CDR3 loop reads CSVGGQLGYTF. CDR3 sequence (DNA): TGCAGCGTGGGGGGGCAGCTTGGCTACACCTTC.

The V and J genes are TRBV19 and TRBJ2-5; 10 bases line up with TRBD2. The CDR3 consists of 14 residues. Per the germline V gene, CDR1 is LNHDA and CDR2 is SQIVND (reference sequence). Trimming took 6 bases from V and 5 from J; bases not matched to a gene: 6. CDR3 sequence (DNA): TGTGCCAGTAGGACCAGCGGGAGGGGGGAGACCCAGTACTTC. Residues: CASRTSGRGETQYF. The variable domain in full, with the rest retrieved from reference TRBV19 and TRBJ2-5, is DGGITQSPKYLFRKEGQNVTLSCEQNLNHDAMYWYRQDPGQGLRLIYYSQIVNDFQKGDIAEGYSVSREKKESFPLTVTSAQKNPTAFYLCASRTSGRGETQYFGPGTRLLVL.

The chain has TRBV10-3 and TRBJ1-5; no clear D gene. The V end lost 2 bases, the J end lost 10 bases, and 12 bases lay between the germline ends. The CDR3 runs to 13 residues. Germline V lookup: CDR1 ENHRY, CDR2 SYGVKD. The CDR3 here is CAISEEMTRPQHF. CDR3 sequence (DNA): TGTGCCATCAGTGAGGAAATGACCCGTCCCCAGCATTTT.

The CDR3 loop is CASSQGTREAFF. The CDR3 DNA reads TGTGCCAGCAGCCAGGGGACCCGTGAAGCTTTCTTT. V and J are TRBV6-5 and TRBJ1-1, with D possibly being TRBD1 (6 bases). The CDR3 contains 12 residues. Trimming took 6 bases from V and 7 from J, leaving 12 bases between them. CDR1 and CDR2 from the germline V gene are MNHEY and SVGAGI.

The V call is TRBV9, the J call TRBJ2-2; no reliable D call. Germline lookup yields CDR1 SGDLS and CDR2 YYNGEE. This CDR3 has 12 residues. Deletions cut 0 bases from V and 5 bases from J, with 2 bases between. Here the CDR3 DNA reads TGTGCCAGCAGCGTAGGAACCGGGGAGCTGTTTTTT. Protein sequence: CASSVGTGELFF.

This chain connects TRBV5-4 to TRBJ1-2; D perhaps matches TRBD1 (6 bases). The CDR3 is 12 residues long. V was pared by 10 bases and J by 4 bases, with 14 bases between. The V gene's germline CDR1 is SGHNT and CDR2 YYREEE (reference sequence). The CDR3 spells CAWARGGYGYTF. CDR3 sequence (DNA): TGTGCCTGGGCTAGAGGGGGCTATGGCTACACCTTC.

The V and J genes are TRBV18 and TRBJ1-5, with no clear D. With 4 bases removed from V and 0 bases from J, the gap between germline ends came to 10 bases. CDR1 KGHSH and CDR2 LQKENI come from the germline V gene. CDR3 length: 15 amino acids. This CDR3 is CASSQGPSSNQPQHF. CDR3 sequence (DNA): TGTGCCAGCTCACAAGGACCGAGTAGCAATCAGCCCCAGCATTTT.

V gene TRBV30 combines with J gene TRBJ1-1; D remains ambiguous. CDR1 and CDR2 from the germline V gene are GTSNPN and SVGIG (reference sequence). V was clipped by 4 bases and J by 4 bases, with 16 bases between them. The CDR3 loop spans 14 amino acids. Written as DNA, the CDR3 is TGTGCCTGGACGATGCTGCCTGGCGCCACTGAAGCTTTCTTT. Protein sequence: CAWTMLPGATEAFF. Full variable domain (outside the CDR3, taken from reference TRBV30 and TRBJ1-1): SQTIHQWPATLVQPVGSPLSLECTVEGTSNPNLYWYRQAAGRGLQLLFYSVGIGQISSEVPQNLSASRPQDRQFILSSKKLLLSDSGFYLCAWTMLPGATEAFFGQGTRLTVV.

The chain couples TRBV30 to TRBJ2-7; TRBD1 or TRBD2 may be the D gene (5 bases each). The CDR3 contains 13 residues. CDR1 GTSNPN and CDR2 SVGIG come from the germline V gene (reference sequence). Trimming took 3 bases from V and 2 from J, leaving 11 bases between them. CDR3 in amino acids: CAWRRDRPYEQYF. CDR3 sequence (DNA): TGTGCCTGGAGAAGGGACCGACCCTACGAGCAGTACTTC. Supplemented by reference TRBV30 and TRBJ2-7, the full variable domain reads SQTIHQWPATLVQPVGSPLSLECTVEGTSNPNLYWYRQAAGRGLQLLFYSVGIGQISSEVPQNLSASRPQDRQFILSSKKLLLSDSGFYLCAWRRDRPYEQYFGPGTRLTVT.

This clone was found a few times. One end of the junction fails to match germline, which may point to a read error. The chain is built from TRBV6-1 and TRBJ1-3, with D hard to call. Germline-derived CDR1 and CDR2 are MNHNS and SASEGT. The CDR3 has 13 amino acids. The CDR3 coding sequence is TGTGCCAGCAGTGAAGGACATGGAGACACCATATATTTT. It encodes CASSEGHGDTIYF.

The CDR3 region has the DNA TGCGCCAGCAGCTTGAGAGCCCAGACGGTGGAGCAGTACTTC. It translates to CASSLRAQTVEQYF. The chain has TRBV5-1 and TRBJ2-7; no definite D call. The CDR3 extends over 14 amino acids. The V gene's germline CDR1 is SGHRS and CDR2 YFSETQ. Trimming removed 1 base at V and 7 bases at J, with 15 bases between.

The chain combines TRBV7-2 with TRBJ2-7; D gene unclear. Trimming took 1 base from V and 3 from J, leaving 13 bases between them. The CDR3 length is 15 residues. The germline gives CDR1 SGHTA, CDR2 FQGNSA. The CDR3 reads CASSLGHTAFYEQYF. In nucleotides, the CDR3 is TGTGCCAGCAGCTTAGGTCATACAGCCTTCTACGAGCAGTACTTC.

The rearrangement joins TRBV30 to TRBJ2-5; D not certain. V lost 4 bases and J 3 bases, leaving 12 bases between the germline ends. The germline CDR1 and CDR2 sequences are GTSNPN and SVGIG (reference sequence). The CDR3 runs 13 residues. CDR3 nucleotide sequence: TGTGCCTGGAAGAGGCAATCTAAAGAGACCCAGTACTTC. Its translation: CAWKRQSKETQYF. Combining the CDR3 with reference TRBV30 and TRBJ2-5 gives the whole variable domain SQTIHQWPATLVQPVGSPLSLECTVEGTSNPNLYWYRQAAGRGLQLLFYSVGIGQISSEVPQNLSASRPQDRQFILSSKKLLLSDSGFYLCAWKRQSKETQYFGPGTRLLVL.

This chain uses TRBV6-6 with TRBJ2-2; 7 bases align to TRBD2. The germline CDR1 and CDR2 sequences are MNHNY and SVGAGI (reference sequence). The CDR3 totals 15 residues. Unmatched junction bases numbered 8, after V lost 3 bases and J lost 7 bases. DNA for the CDR3: TGTGCCAGCAGTTATATGGGGGGGTGGGGCGGGGAGCTGTTTTTT. It translates to CASSYMGGWGGELFF.

The J gene is TRBJ2-1, the V gene TRBV18; TRBD1 matches at 8 bases. V lost 5 bases, J lost 0 bases, and 6 bases stayed unmatched. This CDR3 has 16 residues. Looked up from germline, CDR1 is KGHSH and CDR2 is LQKENI. In DNA form, the CDR3 reads TGTGCCAGCTCAATCCAGGGGGCTCACTCCTACAATGAGCAGTTCTTC. Translation gives CASSIQGAHSYNEQFF.